This T cell receptor beta chain derives from a study of technical replicates of blood from a few donors. Measured with immunoSEQ multiplex PCR; TCRdb has only the in-frame clones, and not every one. The data hold 60,000 to 90,000 clones, with about 96% observed a single time. The J segment lost 7 bases and the V segment lost 4 bases, leaving 14 bases of the junction unmatched. Germline lookup yields CDR1 SEHNR and CDR2 FQNEAQ (reference sequence). This CDR3 region has 17 residues. The chain couples TRBV7-9 to TRBJ2-2, with 8 bases lining up with TRBD2. The sample was T cells isolated from PBMCs. This clonotype was obtained from a human donor in good health. CDR3 in amino acids: CASSSTEREILNGELFF. CDR3 nucleotides: TGTGCCAGCAGCTCCACCGAGCGGGAGATACTTAACGGGGAGCTGTTTTTT. Full variable domain (missing parts from reference TRBV7-9 and TRBJ2-2): DTGVSQNPRHKITKRGQNVTFRCDPISEHNRLYWYRQTLGQGPEFLTYFQNEAQLEKSRLLSDRFSAERPKGSFSTLEIQRTEQGDSAMYLCASSSTEREILNGELFFGEGSRLTVL.